This record covers a single T cell receptor beta chain. Its target is not known. Looked up from germline, CDR1 is LGHNA and CDR2 is YSLEER. V shed 1 base and J 5 bases; nucleotides not matched to a gene: 13. This CDR3 comprises 18 residues. The data were obtained in a study of shared clonotypes between healthy human individuals. Study-level findings and limits: Relative to their counterparts shared across all four donors, non-shared clonotypes exhibited diminished generation probabilities.

The test was conducted at deep level. Some clones are missing from TCRdb's copy, which holds only in-frame ones; the method was immunoSEQ multiplex PCR. Found here are some 2.1 million clones, 90% to 95% of them singletons; the top ten hold 1.5% to 2%. Selected positively for CCR7 and CD45RO-negative, naive CD8 cells excluded terminally differentiated effector memory CD45RA+ cells. This chain joins TRBV4-3 and TRBJ2-2; 7 nucleotides agree with TRBD2. This TCR was recovered from a man younger than 35 in good health. Some clones in this sample may be carry-over from other donors' samples. Sequenced material: naive CD8+ T cells from PBMCs. This chain's CDR3 is CASSQGTRTRLGTGELFF. The DNA of the CDR3 is TGCGCCAGCAGCCAAGGAACAAGGACTAGATTAGGAACCGGGGAGCTGTTTTTT.